The clone carrying this TCR beta chain was seen only a few times. The antigen is unknown. These data originate in a study of T cell repertoires in cytomegalovirus infection. TCRdb reanalysed the reads using MiXCR and keeps one entry per CDR3 protein. In the table there are 630,000 or so distinct CDR3 sequences, approximately 24% of which are singletons. This CDR3 region has 16 residues. Trimming left V 3 bases short and J 1 base short, with 13 bases between. The study's findings and limits: Carriers of CMV and the relevant HLA type were discriminated by public TCR beta frequency.

Material for sequencing was CD8+ T cells from PBMCs. The TCR originated in a human donor in good health (CMV status not recorded). Some clones in this sample may be carry-over from other donors' samples. This rearrangement joins TRBV12-3 or TRBV12-4 to TRBJ1-5, with D maybe TRBD1 (6 bases). The CDR3: CASSFGGLASNQPQHF. In DNA form, the CDR3 reads TGTGCCAGCAGTTTTGGGGGGCTGGCGAGCAATCAGCCCCAGCATTTT.